The clone carrying this TCR beta chain has a handful of counts. As yet, its antigen is unknown. Sequencing was performed with immunoSEQ multiplex PCR; in TCRdb, only in-frame clones are kept and a portion is missing. The table shows 100,000 or so clones, with roughly 87% occurring only once. The sample is drawn from a study of OX40 agonist ivuxolimab in advanced cancers. Study context: Clinicians treated patients with ivuxolimab, an agonistic anti-OX40 (CD134) antibody. Three dose-escalation patients had partial responses: one with hepatocellular carcinoma and two with cutaneous melanoma.

Study findings and constraints: Expansion of clones was among the lowest in partial responders at 0.1-3.0 mg/kg. At 0.1 to 3.0 mg/kg and by week 6, CD4+ and CD8+ T cells in the blood had expanded clonally.

The V end lost 0 bases, the J end lost 6 bases, and 4 bases lay between the germline ends. The CDR3 has 11 amino acids. Looked up from germline, CDR1 is SGHNT and CDR2 is YYREEE (reference sequence). V usage is TRBV5-4 and J usage is TRBJ2-7; D unclear. The sequencing here drew on CD4+ or CD8+ T cells sorted from blood, taken in a trial of the OX40 agonist ivuxolimab. The sequence came from an adult with an advanced solid tumor such as melanoma, head and neck, liver or kidney cancer. Here the CDR3 reads CASSLGPEQYF. CDR3 nucleotide sequence: TGTGCCAGCAGCTTGGGACCCGAGCAGTACTTC.